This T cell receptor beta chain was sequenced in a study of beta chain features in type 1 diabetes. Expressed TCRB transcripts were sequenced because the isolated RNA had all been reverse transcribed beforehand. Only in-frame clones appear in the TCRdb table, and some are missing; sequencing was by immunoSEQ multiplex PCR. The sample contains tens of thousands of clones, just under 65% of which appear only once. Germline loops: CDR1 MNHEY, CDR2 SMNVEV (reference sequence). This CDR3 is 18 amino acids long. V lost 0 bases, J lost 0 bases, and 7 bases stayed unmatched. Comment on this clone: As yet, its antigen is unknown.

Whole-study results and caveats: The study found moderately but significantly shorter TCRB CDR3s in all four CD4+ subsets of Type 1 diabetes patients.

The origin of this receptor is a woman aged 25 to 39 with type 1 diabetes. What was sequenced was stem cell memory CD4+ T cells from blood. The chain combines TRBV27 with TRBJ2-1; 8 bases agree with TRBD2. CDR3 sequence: CASSLSGTRYSSYNEQFF. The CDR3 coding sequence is TGTGCCAGCAGTTTATCCGGGACTAGGTATAGCTCCTACAATGAGCAGTTCTTC.